The TCR beta chain under discussion was sequenced for a study of cytomegalovirus exposure and HLA in healthy donors. Study-wide points: A later analysis found first-cohort TCR clusters tended to co-occur in the approximately 110 validation repertoires. Three chains linked to CMV were shown in vitro to be specific for CMV antigens.

The CDR3 covers 12 residues. The germline V gene encodes CDR1 KGHSH and CDR2 LQKENI. The ends were cut back, 3 bases at V and 9 bases at J, with 9 bases in the middle. Note on this clone: Its antigen is undetermined.

Repertoires were generated with immunoSEQ multiplex PCR, while TCRdb's copy carries only in-frame clones and drops some. The sample carries 100,000 to 150,000 clones, approximately 94% recorded once. Source material: PBMCs. V usage is TRBV18 and J usage is TRBJ2-4, with D unresolved. The receptor's source is a woman under 30 in good health and CMV-seronegative. The CDR3 DNA reads as TGTGCCAGCTCACCCTTCTCCCCCATTCAGTACTTC. This sequence encodes CASSPFSPIQYF.